The 27 T cell receptor beta chains given below trace back to one sample, sequenced in a study of cytomegalovirus exposure and HLA in healthy donors. Both 60 Vbeta primers and 13 Jbeta primers went into the PCR. Clones were sequenced by immunoSEQ multiplex PCR, and TCRdb holds only the in-frame ones, with some missing. The sample has about 190,000 clones, around 81% seen once. The sample taken for sequencing was PBMCs. The source of these receptors is a woman in her twenties or thirties in good health and CMV-seronegative.

About this clone: Distinct nucleotide sequences in the sample also encode this CDR3. The chain uses TRBV5-1 and TRBJ2-5; 10 nucleotides agree with TRBD2. Germline-derived CDR1 and CDR2 are SGHRS and YFSETQ. V lost 5 bases and J lost 2; bases outside the gene matches: 6. CDR3 length equals 15 residues. The CDR3 protein is CASSTQRGGQETQYF. CDR3 bases: TGCGCCAGCAGTACTCAGCGGGGGGGACAAGAGACCCAGTACTTC.

J is TRBJ2-7 and V is TRBV15, with 7 bases lining up with TRBD1. Germline CDR1 and CDR2: LNHNV and YYDKDF (reference sequence). The length of the CDR3 is 16 residues. After removal of 5 bases from V and 8 bases from J, the junction contained 18 bases not matched to a gene. CDR3 protein: CATSLARQGSSGKQYF. The CDR3, as DNA: TGTGCCACCAGCCTCGCCAGACAGGGCTCCTCTGGAAAGCAGTACTTC.

V is TRBV19 and J is TRBJ1-5; a possible D gene is TRBD1 (5 bases). CDR1 is LNHDA and CDR2 is SQIVND in the germline V gene (reference sequence). There are 15 residues in the CDR3. V lost 0 bases, J lost 4 bases, and 10 bases lay in between. The CDR3 bases are TGTGCCAGTAGTATAGAGGGTAGGGGAAATCAGCCCCAGCATTTT. Encoded protein: CASSIEGRGNQPQHF. Using reference TRBV19 and TRBJ1-5 for the parts outside the CDR3, the full variable domain is DGGITQSPKYLFRKEGQNVTLSCEQNLNHDAMYWYRQDPGQGLRLIYYSQIVNDFQKGDIAEGYSVSREKKESFPLTVTSAQKNPTAFYLCASSIEGRGNQPQHFGDGTRLSIL.

The rearrangement uses TRBV18 and TRBJ1-5, with D perhaps TRBD1 (5 bases). CDR1 and CDR2 from the germline V gene are KGHSH and LQKENI. Trimming removed 0 bases at V and 3 bases at J, with 12 bases between. The CDR3 covers 16 residues. CDR3 loop: CASSPPQGTLNQPQHF. The CDR3 bases are TGTGCCAGCTCACCACCGCAGGGTACGCTCAATCAGCCCCAGCATTTT.

The chain is built from TRBV7-2 and TRBJ2-7; 10 positions agree with TRBD2. Germline-derived CDR1 and CDR2 are SGHTA and FQGNSA. Trimming removed 0 bases from V and 3 bases from J; junction bases left unmatched: 2. CDR3 size: 15 residues. CDR3 DNA sequence: TGTGCCAGCAGCTTAGCACCTAGCGGGAGCTACGAGCAGTACTTC. This encodes CASSLAPSGSYEQYF.

This chain joins TRBV9 and TRBJ2-5; TRBD2 matches 14 bases. CDR1 is SGDLS, CDR2 YYNGEE, per germline. Trimming removed 3 bases from V and 1 base from J; junction bases left unmatched: 26. The CDR3 extends over 24 amino acids. The CDR3, as DNA: TGTGCCAGCAGCGGACCGGGACAGGCGGGACTAGCGGGAGTCGACTACACTATCCAAGAGACCCAGTACTTC. It translates to CASSGPGQAGLAGVDYTIQETQYF.

The chain employs TRBV5-1 and TRBJ2-3; D is uncertain. Germline CDR1 and CDR2: SGHRS and YFSETQ. V shed 0 bases and J shed 8 bases, with 7 bases lying between them. This CDR3 has 12 residues. CDR3 amino acids: CASSLVVGTQYF. CDR3 nucleotides: TGCGCCAGCAGCTTGGTGGTCGGTACGCAGTATTTT.

The chain links TRBV4-1 to TRBJ2-5; maybe TRBD1 (6 bases). CDR1 and CDR2 from the germline V gene are MGHRA and YSYEKL. Deletions cut 0 bases from V and 2 bases from J, with 10 bases between. The CDR3 runs 15 residues. CDR3 residues: CASSQEAGVQETQYF. DNA of the CDR3: TGCGCCAGCAGCCAAGAGGCAGGGGTGCAAGAGACCCAGTACTTC.

The chain employs TRBV5-8 and TRBJ2-2, with D possibly TRBD1 on 6 matching bases. Germline lookup yields CDR1 SGHTS and CDR2 YDEGEE. Trimming removed 0 bases from V and 3 bases from J, with 9 bases in between. This CDR3 is 15 amino acids long. The CDR3: CASSLGRGDTGELFF. The CDR3 DNA is TGTGCCAGCAGCTTGGGCAGGGGAGACACCGGGGAGCTGTTTTTT.

This clone was seen only a few times. V gene TRBV10-3 combines with J gene TRBJ2-5; TRBD1 is a possible D gene (6 bases). The J call may be mistaken, given a closer DNA end match to TRBJ2-7. Germline V CDR1 and CDR2: ENHRY, SYGVKD. The CDR3 covers 13 residues. The CDR3 region is CAMATGSSYEQYF. CDR3 bases: TGTGCCATGGCTACAGGGAGCTCCTACGAGCAGTACTTC.

J is TRBJ1-2 and V is TRBV27; D gene uncertain. Germline CDR1 MNHEY, CDR2 SMNVEV (reference sequence). CDR3 length equals 18 residues. Deletions cut 0 bases from V and 1 base from J, with 18 bases between. CDR3 in amino acids: CASSLSGWGGYSNYGYTF. In DNA form, the CDR3 reads TGTGCCAGCAGTTTATCAGGGTGGGGAGGGTATAGTAACTATGGCTACACCTTC.

This chain's CDR3 is CASSLGTSGSLDEQFF. The CDR3 nucleotides read TGTGCCAGCAGCTTAGGGACTAGCGGGAGTTTAGATGAGCAGTTCTTC. The gene calls are TRBV7-9 and TRBJ2-1; 13 bases agree with TRBD2. In germline, CDR1 is SEHNR, CDR2 FQNEAQ (reference sequence). After removal of 1 base from V and 8 bases from J, the junction contained 5 bases not matched to a gene. The CDR3 extends over 16 amino acids.

The chain recombines TRBV19 with TRBJ2-7; the match to TRBD2 covers 7 bases. Germline-derived CDR1 and CDR2 are LNHDA and SQIVND (reference sequence). Trimming cost V 3 bases and J 0 bases; bases outside gene matches: 5. The CDR3 has 15 residues. The CDR3 region has the DNA TGTGCCAGTAGTATGGGGGGGACGATCTCCTACGAGCAGTACTTC. Translated, it gives CASSMGGTISYEQYF.

This chain links TRBV10-1 with TRBJ2-7, with 7 positions matching TRBD1. The CDR3 spans 17 residues. Germline CDR1 reads WNHNN; CDR2 reads SYGVQD (reference sequence). Trimming cost V 0 bases and J 3 bases; bases outside gene matches: 11. This chain's CDR3 is CASSESRGQQLDYEQYF. The CDR3 region has the DNA TGCGCCAGCAGTGAGTCCCGGGGACAGCAACTAGACTACGAGCAGTACTTC.

The chain employs TRBV2 and TRBJ1-4; 8 bases are a match to TRBD1. The CDR3 totals 15 residues. Trimming took 1 base from V and 6 from J; bases not matched to a gene: 4. Germline V gene lookup returns CDR1 SNHLY and CDR2 FYNNEI. In nucleotides, the CDR3 is TGTGCCAGCAGTGAAGGGCCAGGGGGCGATGAAAAACTGTTTTTT. This gives the protein CASSEGPGGDEKLFF.

J is TRBJ1-1 and V is TRBV4-3; D may be TRBD1 (5 bases). Deletions cut 0 bases from V and 1 base from J, with 15 bases between. Germline V lookup: CDR1 LGHNA, CDR2 YSLEER. The CDR3 is made up of 17 amino acids. In nucleotides, the CDR3 is TGCGCCAGCAGCCAAGATTTGGGGGGGTTTGAGAACACTGAAGCTTTCTTT. This translates into CASSQDLGGFENTEAFF.

The chain has TRBV5-5 and TRBJ2-1; possible D gene TRBD2, 7 bases. V dropped 0 bases and J dropped 2 bases, with 15 bases sitting between them. CDR3 length: 17 amino acids. CDR1 and CDR2 from the germline V gene are SGHKS and YYEKEE (reference sequence). DNA of the CDR3: TGTGCCAGCAGCTTGGGTTATGGGGGGGGGCCCTACAATGAGCAGTTCTTC. Its protein is CASSLGYGGGPYNEQFF.

The chain couples TRBV27 to TRBJ2-7, with a tentative D call TRBD1 (6 bases). Trimming cost V 5 bases and J 3 bases, with 14 bases left between them. The CDR3 has 14 residues. Germline V lookup: CDR1 MNHEY, CDR2 SMNVEV (reference sequence). The CDR3 sequence is CASSVQGFHYEQYF. The DNA of the CDR3 is TGTGCCAGCAGTGTACAGGGTTTTCACTACGAGCAGTACTTC.

The V call is TRBV6-1, the J call TRBJ2-3; 8 bases are a match to TRBD1. Germline lookup yields CDR1 MNHNS and CDR2 SASEGT. V dropped 3 bases and J dropped 2; count of bases not matched to a gene: 7. The CDR3 totals 16 residues. DNA for the CDR3: TGTGCCAGCAGTGACGCGGGACAGGATATCACAGATACGCAGTATTTT. Translated, it gives CASSDAGQDITDTQYF.

This clone appeared a single time. The chain uses TRBV19 and TRBJ1-2, with D maybe TRBD1 (5 bases). CDR1 and CDR2 from the germline V gene are LNHDA and SQIVND (reference sequence). Trimming left V 7 bases short and J 7 bases short, with 13 bases between. CDR3 length: 12 amino acids. Here the CDR3 DNA reads TGTGCCAGTACCCGGGACTTCTTTGGCTACACCTTC. It is translated as CASTRDFFGYTF.

The rearrangement joins TRBV10-3 to TRBJ1-2; weak D call: TRBD1 (6 bases). The V end lost 4 bases, the J end lost 7 bases, and 19 bases lay between the germline ends. Germline CDR1 reads ENHRY; CDR2 reads SYGVKD. The CDR3 contains 15 residues. The CDR3 DNA reads TGTGCCATCAGTGTTGTGCGAGGGGGGGAAGTTGGCTACACCTTC. Its translation is CAISVVRGGEVGYTF.

The chain uses TRBV28 and TRBJ1-3, with 9 bases lining up with TRBD1. The V gene's germline CDR1 is MDHEN and CDR2 SYDVKM. This CDR3 has 14 amino acids. V gave up 7 bases and J gave up 3 bases; unmatched junction bases: 4. CDR3 sequence: CASILDRGGNTIYF. The CDR3 region has the DNA TGTGCCAGCATATTGGACAGGGGTGGAAACACCATATATTTT.

V usage is TRBV7-6 and J usage is TRBJ1-1; D might be TRBD1 (6 bases). Germline CDR1 reads SGHVS; CDR2 reads FNYEAQ. V lost 5 bases to trimming and J lost 1 base, with 14 bases between them. The CDR3 consists of 15 residues. DNA of the CDR3: TGTGCCAGCAGCCCGCGGACAGACCCGAACACTGAAGCTTTCTTT. Its protein is CASSPRTDPNTEAFF.

This clone was detected once. The chain employs TRBV6-5 and TRBJ2-7; D might be TRBD1 (5 bases). Looked up from germline, CDR1 is MNHEY and CDR2 is SVGAGI. The V end lost 6 bases, the J end lost 2 bases, and 11 bases lay between the germline ends. The CDR3 has 13 amino acids. This CDR3 reads CASSPDIAYEQYF. The DNA of the CDR3 is TGTGCCAGCAGCCCGGACATCGCCTACGAGCAGTACTTC.

The chain employs TRBV27 and TRBJ2-5; a weak D match, TRBD2 (5 bases). Trimming took off 2 bases at V and 4 bases at J, with 8 bases between the two ends. Per germline, CDR1 MNHEY and CDR2 SMNVEV (reference sequence). The CDR3 contains 13 residues. The CDR3 region is CASSLREGETQYF. The CDR3 DNA reads TGTGCCAGCAGTTTAAGAGAGGGAGAGACCCAGTACTTC.

This chain connects TRBV28 to TRBJ1-1, with a possible D match to TRBD1 (5 bases). This CDR3 has 16 residues. Germline assignment: CDR1 MDHEN and CDR2 SYDVKM. Trimming removed 8 bases from V and 0 bases from J, with 19 bases in between. CDR3 bases: TGTGCCAGCCTCTCCGGGGGGAGGGGAATGAACACTGAAGCTTTCTTT. This sequence encodes CASLSGGRGMNTEAFF.

The V and J genes are TRBV9 and TRBJ2-1; 10 bases fit TRBD1. The germline V gene encodes CDR1 SGDLS and CDR2 YYNGEE. Trimming cost V 0 bases and J 0 bases; bases outside gene matches: 6. The CDR3 length is 18 residues. CDR3 coding DNA: TGTGCCAGCAGCGTAGCAAGGGACAGGGGAAGCTCCTACAATGAGCAGTTCTTC. This sequence encodes CASSVARDRGSSYNEQFF.